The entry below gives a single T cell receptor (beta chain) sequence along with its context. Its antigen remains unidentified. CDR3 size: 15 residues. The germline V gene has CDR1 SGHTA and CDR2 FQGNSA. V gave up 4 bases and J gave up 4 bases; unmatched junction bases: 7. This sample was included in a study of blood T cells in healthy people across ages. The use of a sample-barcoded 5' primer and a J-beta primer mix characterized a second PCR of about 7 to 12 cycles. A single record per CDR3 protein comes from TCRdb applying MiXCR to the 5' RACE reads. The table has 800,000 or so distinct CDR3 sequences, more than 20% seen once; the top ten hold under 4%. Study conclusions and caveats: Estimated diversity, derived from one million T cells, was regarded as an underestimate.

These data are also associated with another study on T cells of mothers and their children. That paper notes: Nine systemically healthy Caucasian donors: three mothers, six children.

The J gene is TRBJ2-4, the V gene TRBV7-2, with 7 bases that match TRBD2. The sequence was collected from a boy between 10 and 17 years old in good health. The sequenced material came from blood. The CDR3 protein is CASSSVTAGKNIQYF. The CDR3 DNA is TGTGCCAGCAGCTCCGTCACAGCGGGGAAAAACATTCAGTACTTC.